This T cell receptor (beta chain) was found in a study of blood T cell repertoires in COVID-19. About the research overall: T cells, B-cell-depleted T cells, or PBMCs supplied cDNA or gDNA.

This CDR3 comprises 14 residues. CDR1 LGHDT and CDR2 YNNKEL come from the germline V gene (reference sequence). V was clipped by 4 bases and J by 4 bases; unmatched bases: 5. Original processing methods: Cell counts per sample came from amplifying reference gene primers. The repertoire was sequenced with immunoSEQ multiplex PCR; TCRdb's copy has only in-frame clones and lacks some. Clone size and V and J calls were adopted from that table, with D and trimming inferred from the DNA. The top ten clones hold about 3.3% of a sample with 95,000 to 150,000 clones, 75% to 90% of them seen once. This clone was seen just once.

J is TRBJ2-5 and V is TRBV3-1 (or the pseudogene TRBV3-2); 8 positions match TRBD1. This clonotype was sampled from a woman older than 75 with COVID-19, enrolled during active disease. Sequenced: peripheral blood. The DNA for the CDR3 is TGTGCCAGCAGCCCCTTCGGGACAGGAGAGACCCAGTACTTC. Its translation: CASSPFGTGETQYF.